Below are 18 T cell receptor beta chains sequenced from a single sample in a study of blood T cells in healthy people across ages. The authors ran a second PCR of 7 to 11 cycles using a sample-barcoded 5' primer and a J-beta primer mix. MiXCR was run by TCRdb on the 5' RACE reads, yielding one entry per CDR3 protein. The sample carries 1.5 million to 2 million distinct CDR3 sequences, roughly 27% recorded once. The sequencing input was blood. The source is a woman in her 30s in good health.

As to this clonotype: This may be a read error, as it is one base from a much larger clone. The chain joins TRBV10-3 to TRBJ2-4; tentative D call: TRBD2 (5 bases). The V and J ends lost 2 bases and 13 bases respectively, with 12 bases between them. Germline V lookup: CDR1 ENHRY, CDR2 SYGVKD. CDR3 size: 12 residues. The CDR3 DNA reads TGTGCCATCAGTGAGGCGGGTGTTGGGCAGTACTTC. Translation: CAISEAGVGQYF.

This clonotype was recorded many times. The chain has TRBV11-3 and TRBJ2-7; 12 bases line up with TRBD1. The CDR3 is 16 amino acids. Germline V gene lookup returns CDR1 SGHNT and CDR2 YENEEA. V was pared by 2 bases and J by 3 bases, with 5 bases of the junction left unmatched. The CDR3 nucleotides read TGTGCCAGCAGCTTATCCGGGACAGGGGGCCTCTACGAGCAGTACTTC. This gives the protein CASSLSGTGGLYEQYF. Filled out from reference TRBV11-3 and TRBJ2-7, the complete variable domain reads EAGVVQSPRYKIIEKKQPVAFWCNPISGHNTLYWYLQNLGQGPELLIRYENEEAVDDSQLPKDRFSAERLKGVDSTLKIQPAELGDSAVYLCASSLSGTGGLYEQYFGPGTRLTVT.

For this clonotype: A read error is likely, as this CDR3 ends without the conserved phenylalanine or tryptophan. V is TRBV6-2 or TRBV6-3 and J is TRBJ2-3; TRBD2 agrees at 11 bases. The CDR3 has 16 amino acids. Germline V gives CDR1 MNHEY, CDR2 SVGEGT. Trimming at V came to 2 bases and at J to 3 bases, leaving 4 bases not matched to a gene. The CDR3 DNA reads as TGTGCCAGCAGTTACGTAGCGGGAGGGCCTACAGATACGCAGTATTTG. This codes for CASSYVAGGPTDTQYL.

The chain recombines TRBV9 with TRBJ1-1; the match to TRBD1 covers 8 bases. CDR1 is SGDLS and CDR2 is YYNGEE in the germline V gene. This CDR3 comprises 13 residues. Unmatched junction bases numbered 3, after V lost 1 base and J lost 7 bases. CDR3 sequence (DNA): TGTGCCAGCAGCGTACTAGGACAGGGTGAAGCTTTCTTT. As protein: CASSVLGQGEAFF.

The J gene is TRBJ2-3, the V gene TRBV12-3 or TRBV12-4; 7 bases line up with TRBD2. The CDR3 consists of 16 residues. The junction had 6 bases not matched to a gene; V was cut back by 1 base and J by 2 bases. The CDR3 coding sequence is TGTGCCAGCAGTTTAGGCAGGGAGGGGTACACAGATACGCAGTATTTT. Its protein product is CASSLGREGYTDTQYF.

For the CDR3, the DNA is TGCGCCAGCAGCCAAGACAGGGTTGAAGATACGCAGTATTTT. Translating gives CASSQDRVEDTQYF. The gene calls are TRBV4-1 and TRBJ2-3; D might be TRBD1 (5 bases). The length of the CDR3 is 14 residues. CDR1 and CDR2 (germline): MGHRA, YSYEKL. V lost 0 bases, J lost 5 bases, and 9 bases lay in between.

This clonotype was detected a few times. Written as DNA, the CDR3 is TGTGCCAGCAGCCTTCGACAGGGGCGTGAAAAACTGTTTTTT. Its translation is CASSLRQGREKLFF. This chain connects TRBV12-3 or TRBV12-4 to TRBJ1-4; TRBD1 matches 8 bases. V was clipped by 6 bases and J by 7 bases; unmatched bases: 7. The CDR3 spans 14 residues.

The chain recombines TRBV20-1 with TRBJ2-3; TRBD2 matches 7 bases. Germline CDR1 reads DFQATT; CDR2 reads SNEGSKA (reference sequence). The CDR3 runs 15 residues. V lost 0 bases and J lost 5; bases outside the gene matches: 8. CDR3 sequence reads: CSARDGGGGKDTQYF. CDR3 nucleotide sequence: TGCAGTGCTAGAGATGGTGGGGGGGGGAAAGATACGCAGTATTTT.

CDR3 sequence: CASSLEGKFDQPQHF. For the CDR3, the DNA is TGCGCCAGCAGCTTGGAGGGGAAATTCGATCAGCCCCAGCATTTT. The rearrangement links TRBV5-1 to TRBJ1-5; a possible D gene is TRBD1 (5 bases). The CDR3 is 15 residues long. Looked up from germline, CDR1 is SGHRS and CDR2 is YFSETQ. With 0 bases removed from V and 5 bases from J, the gap between germline ends came to 12 bases.

The V and J genes are TRBV3-1 and TRBJ2-7; D ambiguous. The end of the DNA is better explained by TRBJ2-5, so the J call may be wrong. Germline CDR1 reads LGHDT; CDR2 reads YNNKEL (reference sequence). This CDR3 contains 15 residues. CDR3 sequence: CASSHQSGPSWTQYF. DNA of the CDR3: TGTGCCAGCAGCCATCAATCTGGCCCGTCGTGGACCCAGTACTTC.

This chain uses TRBV18 with TRBJ2-3; D is ambiguous. The length of the CDR3 is 14 residues. Per germline, CDR1 KGHSH and CDR2 LQKENI. V lost 2 bases and J 6 bases, leaving 12 bases between the germline ends. The CDR3 DNA sequence: TGTGCCAGCTCACCAGTTGGGCTCAGGGATACGCAGTATTTT. Protein sequence: CASSPVGLRDTQYF. Filled out from reference TRBV18 and TRBJ2-3, the complete variable domain reads NAGVMQNPRHLVRRRGQEARLRCSPMKGHSHVYWYRQLPEEGLKFMVYLQKENIIDESGMPKERFSAEFPKEGPSILRIQQVVRGDSAAYFCASSPVGLRDTQYFGPGTRLTVL.

On this clonotype: Since no conserved phenylalanine or tryptophan closes the CDR3, a read error is the likely cause. V gene TRBV20-1 combines with J gene TRBJ2-1; tentative D call: TRBD1 (5 bases). The end of the DNA is better explained by TRBJ2-7, so the J call may be wrong. The CDR3 has 14 amino acids. Germline CDR1 DFQATT, CDR2 SNEGSKA (reference sequence). Written as DNA, the CDR3 is TGCAGTGCTAGCCAGGCCAAGGGGTACAATGAGCAGTACTGC. Translation gives CSASQAKGYNEQYC.

CDR3 in DNA: TGTGCCACATCGAGCCCGAACGAACAAGAGACCCAGTACTTC. Translation gives CATSSPNEQETQYF. This sequence joins TRBV5-4 and TRBJ2-5; D remains unclear. Trimming removed 9 bases at V and 2 bases at J, with 17 bases between. The CDR3 is 14 amino acids. Germline V gives CDR1 SGHNT, CDR2 YYREEE (reference sequence).

The chain links TRBV6-2 or TRBV6-3 to TRBJ2-1; D may be TRBD2 (7 bases). The length of the CDR3 is 13 residues. Per the germline V gene, CDR1 is MNHEY and CDR2 is SVGEGT. With 8 bases removed from V and 5 bases from J, the gap between germline ends came to 13 bases. CDR3 sequence: CASGGAGHNEQFF. The CDR3 DNA reads as TGTGCCAGCGGGGGGGCCGGTCACAATGAGCAGTTCTTC.

This clonotype was found a few times. The chain is built from TRBV10-3 and TRBJ2-3; 11 bases agree with TRBD2. CDR1 and CDR2 from the germline V gene are ENHRY and SYGVKD. The CDR3 covers 18 residues. V shed 0 bases, J shed 0 bases, and the junction held 5 bases outside the gene matches. The CDR3 DNA reads TGTGCCATCAGTGAGTCGGTAACTAGCGGGGGAAGCACAGATACGCAGTATTTT. This sequence encodes CAISESVTSGGSTDTQYF.

This clonotype was found a few times. This chain joins TRBV7-2 and TRBJ2-1; weak D call: TRBD2 (6 bases). The CDR3 totals 16 residues. The germline V gene has CDR1 SGHTA and CDR2 FQGNSA. Trimming removed 3 bases at V and 5 bases at J, with 17 bases between. For the CDR3, the DNA is TGTGCCAGCAGCTTGAGGTCGGGAGAAGTGGACAATGAGCAGTTCTTC. Translating gives CASSLRSGEVDNEQFF. Variable domain in full (rest from reference TRBV7-2 and TRBJ2-1): GAGVSQSPSNKVTEKGKDVELRCDPISGHTALYWYRQSLGQGLEFLIYFQGNSAPDKSGLPSDRFSAERTGGSVSTLTIQRTQQEDSAVYLCASSLRSGEVDNEQFFGPGTRLTVL.

This clonotype appeared a single time. The chain recombines TRBV28 with TRBJ2-4; tentative D call: TRBD2 (7 bases). The J call is uncertain, as TRBJ2-7 better fits the DNA end. This CDR3 contains 14 residues. The germline CDR1 and CDR2 sequences are MDHEN and SYDVKM. CDR3 DNA: TGTGCCAGCAGTCCCACGGGGGGCCACTACGAGCAGTACTTC. Amino acids: CASSPTGGHYEQYF.

The V and J genes are TRBV29-1 and TRBJ1-2; a weak D match, TRBD1 (5 bases). CDR1 and CDR2 (germline): SQVTM, ANQGSEA. The CDR3 has 12 residues. V lost 2 bases and J 8 bases, leaving 12 bases between the germline ends. CDR3 sequence (DNA): TGCAGCGTTGAACCCCCAGGGAGAGGCTACACCTTC. Residues: CSVEPPGRGYTF.